This note documents a single TCR beta chain sequence. The data stem from a study of blood T cell repertoires in COVID-19. Background on the study: Acute and convalescent COVID-19 specimens originated in the United States, Italy and Spain. From T cells, B-cell-depleted T cells, or PBMCs came the material, which was cDNA or gDNA.

The CDR3 covers 13 residues. CDR1 and CDR2 (germline): ENHRY, SYGVKD. V was shortened by 10 bases and J by 5 bases, with 15 bases between the two germline ends. The protocol was immunoSEQ multiplex PCR, while the TCRdb copy is restricted to in-frame clones and leaves out a portion. The sample holds just over 95,000 clones, around 80% seen once. Input material: peripheral blood. The chain combines TRBV10-3 with TRBJ2-1; D perhaps matches TRBD2 (6 bases). This sequence originates from a man aged 55 to 70 with acute or convalescent COVID-19. The CDR3 loop is CATDSGTHNEQFF. CDR3 in DNA: TGTGCCACCGATAGCGGAACTCACAATGAGCAGTTCTTC.